This is a list of T cell receptor beta chains from one sample in a study of T cells after yellow fever vaccination. In TCRdb, the 5' RACE reads were re-called with MiXCR into one record per CDR3 protein. The data show over 110,000 distinct CDR3 sequences, with about 8% seen just once and about 0.73% held by the top ten. The sequences come from CD4+ T cells sorted from PBMCs, collected 5 days after the yellow fever booster vaccination. These receptors all come from a man under 40 who received the YFV17D yellow fever vaccine. CDR3s include the opening cysteine and the closing phenylalanine or tryptophan. Each record gives: V gene, CDR3 protein.

TRBV7-2,CASSLGASGRSDTQYF
TRBV5-5,CASSPSGVYNEQFF
TRBV7-9,CASRDRTGNEQYF
TRBV7-2,CASSLDPASWAYEQYF
TRBV12-3/TRBV12-4,CASNGLGQRSSGANVLTF
TRBV5-1,CASSMTGQPDYGYTF
TRBV29-1,CSSSQRLETQYF
TRBV20-1,CSASRSDRYNNEQFF
TRBV27,CASSLRLAGMNEQFF
TRBV6-1,CASTQEGSSYEQYF
TRBV28,CASSVGGVGTGELFF
TRBV7-3,CASSLIGYNEQFF
TRBV7-2,CASSLAWDLGSYEQYF
TRBV11-2,CASSFRAVQETQYF
TRBV9,CASSVDSLRGQGINEQFF
TRBV2,CASNRLTNTGELFF
TRBV5-4,CASSSTGRGAETQYF
TRBV19,CASISGGLGTGANVLTF
TRBV11-2,CASSLDGRGLGLTQYF
TRBV7-9,CASSLSPSDTGELFF
TRBV7-6,CASSLRQKVYNEQFF
TRBV2,CASSEGTFGAIDTQYF
TRBV15,CATSRPRDGYKQYF
TRBV20-1,CSARKLAGVHEQYF
TRBV4-3,CASSQTGDRAGETQYF
TRBV7-2,CASSLEGRDTQYF
TRBV5-6,CASSLGDRGVTDTQYF
TRBV30,CAWGQGFRREQYF
TRBV29-1,CSVPFEGLPKVFTDTQYF
TRBV20-1,CSAMQDYEQYF
TRBV21-1,CASSSRGRKEFF
TRBV15,CATSRVASGYNEQFF
TRBV19,CASSAYRSNQPQHF
TRBV7-2,CASRPVVTGELFF
TRBV12-5,CASGLKTYEQYF
TRBV7-2,CASSFRPTSYEQYF
TRBV7-9,CASSLLIGQGGWNIQYF
TRBV7-2,CASSRSGAYEQYF
TRBV20-1,CSARGTGELFF
TRBV7-2,CASSSGLAGGVNEQFF
TRBV12-3/TRBV12-4,CASSLAFGGQPQHF
TRBV7-9,CASSPEGRVGYNEQFF
TRBV28,CASSPPGTAGGLGYTF
TRBV11-2,CASSRSTVSNEQFF
TRBV28,CASSTVSSEAFF